Shown below are 29 T cell receptor beta chains from a single sample sequenced in a study of read filtering for tumor transcriptome and immune sequencing. Molecular barcoded adaptors covering alpha/delta and beta/gamma chains were used on approximately 440 ng RNA. TCRdb re-called the reads with MiXCR, one entry per CDR3 protein. The sample includes 93,000 or so distinct CDR3 sequences, roughly a fifth of them seen just once. The source material was a population of CD138-negative cells sorted from bone marrow. Receptor source: a donor older than 35 with multiple myeloma.

This clonotype was observed at least ten times. The chain links TRBV6-1 to TRBJ1-1; 7 bases agree with TRBD1. V trimming: 8 bases; J trimming: 11 bases; junction bases outside the gene matches: 17. Germline V gene sequence: CDR1 MNHNS, CDR2 SASEGT. The CDR3 contains 14 residues. CDR3 DNA: TGTGCCAGCGGTCCGGGACAGACTACATTAAGGGCTTTCTTT. Translation: CASGPGQTTLRAFF.

This clonotype was observed many times. This chain uses TRBV19 with TRBJ2-5; D could derive from TRBD1 or TRBD2 (6 bases each). V was trimmed by 1 base and J by 5 bases, leaving 17 bases between them. From germline, CDR1 is LNHDA and CDR2 SQIVND (reference sequence). CDR3 size: 16 residues. The CDR3 DNA sequence: TGTGCCAGTAGTATAGGTCTAACCAGGGGAGGCGAGACCCAGTACTTC. Translating gives CASSIGLTRGGETQYF.

This clonotype was seen at least ten times. The chain uses TRBV5-1 and TRBJ2-1; possible D gene TRBD1, 6 bases. Trimming cost V 0 bases and J 6 bases, with 13 bases left between them. This CDR3 has 15 amino acids. CDR1 and CDR2 (germline): SGHRS, YFSETQ. CDR3 in DNA: TGCGCCAGCAGCTTGGTCATGGGGGCAAGCAATGAGCAGTTCTTC. Its protein product is CASSLVMGASNEQFF.

In this sample, this clonotype turned up many times. The CDR3 loop is CASSQRDRNEKLFF. CDR3 in DNA: TGCGCCAGCAGCCAGAGGGACCGAAATGAAAAACTGTTTTTT. V is TRBV4-1 and J is TRBJ1-4; possibly TRBD1 for D (5 bases). The CDR3 loop spans 14 amino acids. Trimming left V 3 bases short and J 5 bases short, with 10 bases between. The germline gives CDR1 MGHRA, CDR2 YSYEKL.

This clonotype was observed many times. The chain has TRBV28 and TRBJ2-3; 8 bases align to TRBD2. From germline, CDR1 is MDHEN and CDR2 SYDVKM. J was trimmed by 5 bases and V by 6 bases; bases with no gene match: 13. The CDR3 runs 16 residues. The CDR3 here is CASSPFGAGDQDTQYF. CDR3 DNA sequence: TGTGCCAGCAGCCCCTTCGGAGCGGGGGACCAAGATACGCAGTATTTT.

There are many counts of this clonotype. V and J are TRBV11-2 and TRBJ2-1; 9 nucleotides align to TRBD2. CDR3 length: 15 residues. The V segment lost 0 bases and the J segment 6 bases; nucleotides outside the gene matches: 3. Germline V lookup: CDR1 SGHAT, CDR2 FQNNGV. In DNA form, the CDR3 reads TGTGCCAGCAGCTTAGAGCGGGGGGGCTTCAATGAGCAGTTCTTC. Its protein is CASSLERGGFNEQFF.

This clonotype showed up just a few times. The V gene is TRBV29-1, the J gene TRBJ1-2, with D uncertain. Between the trimmed V and J ends, which lost 5 bases and 5 bases, there was a span of 18 bases. The V gene's germline CDR1 is SQVTM and CDR2 ANQGSEA. This CDR3 region has 14 residues. For the CDR3, the DNA is TGCAGCGTTTGGGAGCACGGAAAACCTTATGGCTACACCTTC. Translation gives CSVWEHGKPYGYTF.

The V gene is TRBV9, the J gene TRBJ2-6, with D possibly matching TRBD2 (6 bases). The CDR3 has 17 amino acids. Germline CDR1 and CDR2: SGDLS and YYNGEE. The V and J ends lost 1 base and 0 bases respectively, with 11 bases between them. CDR3 sequence (DNA): TGTGCCAGCAGCGTACAGGAGGGCTACTCTGGGGCCAACGTCCTGACTTTC. It is translated as CASSVQEGYSGANVLTF. The entire variable domain, with the rest obtained from reference TRBV9 and TRBJ2-6, is as follows: DSGVTQTPKHLITATGQRVTLRCSPRSGDLSVYWYQQSLDQGLQFLIQYYNGEERAKGNILERFSAQQFPDLHSELNLSSLELGDSALYFCASSVQEGYSGANVLTFGAGSRLTVL.

This clonotype was recorded many times. This chain links TRBV25-1 with TRBJ1-1; no clear D. Germline assignment: CDR1 MGHDK and CDR2 SYGVNS. The CDR3 is 10 residues long. Trimming took 8 bases from V and 5 from J, leaving 6 bases between them. This chain's CDR3 is CASGGTEAFF. Written as DNA, the CDR3 is TGTGCCAGCGGTGGGACTGAAGCTTTCTTT.

The chain links TRBV28 to TRBJ2-7; 7 bases are a match to TRBD2. CDR3 length: 14 amino acids. Trimming at V came to 5 bases and at J to 6 bases, leaving 10 bases not matched to a gene. Per the germline V gene, CDR1 is MDHEN and CDR2 is SYDVKM. CDR3 region: CASSPPLSGGEQYF. CDR3 in DNA: TGTGCCAGCAGTCCCCCTTTATCGGGGGGCGAGCAGTACTTC.

Concerning this clonotype itself: A clone one base away is much larger, so this may be a read error. This chain uses TRBV15 with TRBJ1-1, with D uncertain. Germline CDR1 LNHNV, CDR2 YYDKDF (reference sequence). This CDR3 comprises 14 residues. The CDR3 DNA reads TGTGCCACCAGCTCTACGAGGGCGAACACTGAATCTTTCTTT. Translation: CATSSTRANTESFF.

In this sample, this clonotype turned up many times. This chain uses TRBV29-1 with TRBJ2-7; D might be TRBD1 (6 bases). The CDR3 has 12 amino acids. V lost 3 bases to trimming and J lost 6 bases, with 12 bases between them. Germline values: CDR1 SQVTM, CDR2 ANQGSEA. CDR3 in amino acids: CSVEGASGEQYF. The CDR3 DNA reads TGCAGCGTTGAGGGGGCATCCGGCGAGCAGTACTTC.

The table lists this clonotype with many counts. V is TRBV29-1 and J is TRBJ2-7; 8 bases are a match to TRBD1. The V and J ends lost 7 bases and 7 bases, in that order; junction bases with no gene match: 12. CDR1 SQVTM and CDR2 ANQGSEA come from the germline V gene. The CDR3 runs to 13 residues. CDR3 amino acids: CSAKTGQGGEQYF. CDR3 sequence (DNA): TGCAGCGCCAAAACCGGACAGGGTGGGGAGCAGTACTTC.

Concerning this clonotype: This may be a read error: a much more frequent sequence differs by one nucleotide. The chain joins TRBV29-1 to TRBJ1-4; tentative D call: TRBD1 (5 bases). This CDR3 region has 12 residues. V lost 8 bases to trimming and J lost 10 bases, with 17 bases between them. The V gene's germline CDR1 is SQVTM and CDR2 ANQGSEA. The CDR3 DNA reads as TGCAGCTACCAGGGATACAGTGGAAAACTGTTTTTT. Protein sequence: CSYQGYSGKLFF.

This sequence joins TRBV5-1 and TRBJ2-5; TRBD2 matches at 7 bases. The CDR3 extends over 16 amino acids. Losses at the gene ends were 3 bases for V and 5 bases for J; bases not matched to a gene: 13. The V gene's germline CDR1 is SGHRS and CDR2 YFSETQ. The chain's CDR3 is CASSSFPGRGGETQYF. As DNA, the CDR3 is TGCGCCAGCAGCTCATTTCCGGGCCGGGGAGGGGAGACCCAGTACTTC.

The rearrangement links TRBV7-9 to TRBJ2-3; D gene unclear. Trimming cost V 7 bases and J 2 bases, with 16 bases left between them. Germline V gene data show CDR1 as SEHNR and CDR2 as FQNEAQ (reference sequence). CDR3 length: 15 amino acids. Here the CDR3 reads CASIYSKAPTDTQYF. CDR3 bases: TGTGCCAGCATTTACTCGAAGGCTCCCACAGATACGCAGTATTTT.

Relative to its sample, this clonotype is medium-sized. The gene calls are TRBV24-1 and TRBJ2-1; TRBD1 aligns across 10 bases. Trimming took 5 bases from V and 5 from J; bases not matched to a gene: 8. Germline V gives CDR1 KGHDR, CDR2 SFDVKD. The CDR3 has 16 residues. CDR3 sequence (DNA): TGTGCCACCAGTGCCATGGACAGGGGGAATAACAATGAGCAGTTCTTC. It translates to CATSAMDRGNNNEQFF.

As regards this clonotype: This may be a read error, as it is one base from a much larger clone. V is TRBV28 and J is TRBJ2-1, with TRBD1 as a possible D gene (5 bases). CDR3 length: 12 residues. Germline CDR1 and CDR2: MDHEN and SYDVKM. CDR3 nucleotide sequence: TGTGCCAGCAGTTTATCCCAGGGAATGTGGCTCTTC. This encodes CASSLSQGMWLF.

The chain recombines TRBV20-1 with TRBJ1-6; D not certain. Germline V CDR1 and CDR2: DFQATT, SNEGSKA (reference sequence). This CDR3 has 15 residues. The V end lost 0 bases, the J end lost 8 bases, and 14 bases lay between the germline ends. This CDR3 reads CSARDIGSAHSPLHF. The CDR3, as DNA: TGCAGTGCTAGAGATATCGGGTCAGCTCATTCACCCCTCCACTTT.

This clonotype was recorded at least ten times. V usage is TRBV27 and J usage is TRBJ2-1; D is unresolved. Germline CDR1 is MNHEY and CDR2 is SMNVEV (reference sequence). This CDR3 is 13 amino acids long. The germline V and J ends were trimmed by 3 bases and 6 bases, with 9 bases remaining between them. CDR3 nucleotide sequence: TGTGCCAGCAGTTTGGGTGGCCTCAATGAGCAGTTCTTC. Translated: CASSLGGLNEQFF.

This clonotype was seen once. The junction does not match germline at one end; this may be a read error. The rearrangement joins TRBV28 to TRBJ2-5, with D perhaps TRBD1 (6 bases). CDR3 length: 13 amino acids. Germline V gene sequence: CDR1 MDHEN, CDR2 SYDVKM. CDR3 residues: CASRTTGQETRYF. The CDR3 DNA reads as TGTGCCAGCAGAACCACAGGGCAAGAGACCCGGTACTTC.

As concerns this clonotype: One base away lies a much larger clone, so this may be a sequencing read error. The chain joins TRBV20-1 to TRBJ2-7; TRBD1 matches 8 bases. From germline, CDR1 is DFQATT and CDR2 SNEGSKA (reference sequence). The J segment lost 3 bases and the V segment lost 5 bases, leaving 9 bases of the junction unmatched. This CDR3 spans 14 amino acids. The CDR3 sequence is CSAESGTGVYEQYF. The CDR3 bases are TGCAGTGCTGAATCGGGGACAGGAGTCTACGAGCAGTACTTC.

This clonotype was observed at least ten times. This chain connects TRBV7-6 to TRBJ2-1; TRBD2 aligns across 10 bases. CDR3 size: 15 residues. Germline V gene data show CDR1 as SGHVS and CDR2 as FNYEAQ. V dropped 5 bases and J dropped 4; count of bases not matched to a gene: 5. CDR3 sequence: CASSLASGGYNEQFF. The CDR3 DNA follows: TGTGCCAGCAGCCTGGCTAGCGGGGGATACAATGAGCAGTTCTTC.

In this sample, this clonotype turned up many times. This chain joins TRBV2 and TRBJ2-7, with D possibly being TRBD1 (5 bases). CDR1 and CDR2 (germline): SNHLY, FYNNEI. This CDR3 contains 14 residues. V lost 2 bases to trimming and J lost 5 bases, with 13 bases between them. CDR3 DNA sequence: TGTGCCAGCAGTGAACAAGTCAGGGTAGACGAGCAGTACTTC. It encodes CASSEQVRVDEQYF.

The sample holds many counts of this clonotype. The gene calls are TRBV19 and TRBJ2-1; 9 bases match TRBD1. The V and J ends lost 1 base and 6 bases, in that order; junction bases with no gene match: 4. Looked up from germline, CDR1 is LNHDA and CDR2 is SQIVND (reference sequence). This CDR3 spans 15 amino acids. The chain's CDR3 is CASSIGDRDLNEQFF. DNA for the CDR3: TGTGCCAGTAGTATAGGGGACAGGGACCTCAATGAGCAGTTCTTC.

Points on this clonotype: The germline gene is not matched at one end of the junction; a read error may be the cause. The chain uses TRBV2 and TRBJ2-3, with TRBD2 identical over 15 bases. Germline CDR1 and CDR2: SNHLY and FYNNEI. The CDR3 loop spans 17 amino acids. Here the CDR3 reads CASSPGTSGGPTATQYF. The CDR3 nucleotides are TGTGCCAGCAGTCCCGGGACTAGCGGGGGGCCCACAGCTACGCAGTATTTT.

The chain couples TRBV12-3 or TRBV12-4 to TRBJ2-7; D unresolved. Trimming took 6 bases from V and 5 from J, leaving 14 bases between them. This CDR3 has 13 residues. CDR3 nucleotide sequence: TGTGCCAGCAGCCTATTTAGGCGTCACGAGCAGTACTTC. This codes for CASSLFRRHEQYF.

This clonotype was detected ten times or more. The chain couples TRBV5-1 to TRBJ2-3; D may be TRBD2 (5 bases). The V and J ends lost 0 bases and 4 bases respectively, with 9 bases between them. Germline assignment: CDR1 SGHRS and CDR2 YFSETQ. The CDR3 covers 14 residues. For the CDR3, the DNA is TGCGCCAGCAGCTTGGATCCGGGATCAGATACGCAGTATTTT. Amino acids: CASSLDPGSDTQYF.

This clonotype was counted ten times or more. This rearrangement joins TRBV5-1 to TRBJ2-6; 9 bases map to TRBD2. CDR1 and CDR2 (germline): SGHRS, YFSETQ. This CDR3 has 17 residues. V shed 4 bases and J 3 bases; nucleotides not matched to a gene: 8. The CDR3 DNA reads as TGCGCCAGCAGCAAACAAGCGGGGGGTAATGGGGCCAACGTCCTGACTTTC. This encodes CASSKQAGGNGANVLTF.